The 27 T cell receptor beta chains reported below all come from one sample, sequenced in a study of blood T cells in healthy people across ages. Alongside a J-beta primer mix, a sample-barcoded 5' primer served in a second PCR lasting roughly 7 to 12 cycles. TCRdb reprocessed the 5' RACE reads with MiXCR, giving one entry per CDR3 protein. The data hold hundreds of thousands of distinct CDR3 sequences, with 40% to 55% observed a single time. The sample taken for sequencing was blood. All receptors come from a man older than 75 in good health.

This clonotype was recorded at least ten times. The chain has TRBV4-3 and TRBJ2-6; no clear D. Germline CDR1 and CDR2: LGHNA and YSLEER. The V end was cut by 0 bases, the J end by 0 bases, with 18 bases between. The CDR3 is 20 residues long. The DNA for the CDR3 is TGCGCCAGCAGCCAAGAGAAAGCCAGCCGGTTCTACTCTGGGGCCAACGTCCTGACTTTC. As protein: CASSQEKASRFYSGANVLTF.

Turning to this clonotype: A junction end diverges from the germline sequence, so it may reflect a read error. The CDR3 bases are TGCGCCGGCAGCACCCATGGGACGGGTTTCAATGAGCAGTTCTTC. Protein: CAGSTHGTGFNEQFF. The rearrangement joins TRBV5-1 to TRBJ2-1; D could derive from TRBD1 or TRBD2 (5 bases each). Germline V gene data show CDR1 as SGHRS and CDR2 as YFSETQ. The CDR3 sequence is 15 residues long.

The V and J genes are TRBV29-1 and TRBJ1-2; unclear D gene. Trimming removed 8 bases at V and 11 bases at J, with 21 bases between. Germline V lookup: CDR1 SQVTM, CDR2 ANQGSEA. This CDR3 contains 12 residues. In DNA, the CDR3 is TGCAGCATTTGGACCCAAAGCGTCGGGTACACCTTC. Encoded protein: CSIWTQSVGYTF.

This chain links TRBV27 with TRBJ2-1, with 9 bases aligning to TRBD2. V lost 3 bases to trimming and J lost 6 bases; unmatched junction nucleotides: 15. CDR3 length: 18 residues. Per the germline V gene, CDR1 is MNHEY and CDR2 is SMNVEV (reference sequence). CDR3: CASSFRASVAGAFNEQFF. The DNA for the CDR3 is TGTGCCAGCAGTTTCAGGGCCTCCGTAGCGGGAGCATTCAATGAGCAGTTCTTC.

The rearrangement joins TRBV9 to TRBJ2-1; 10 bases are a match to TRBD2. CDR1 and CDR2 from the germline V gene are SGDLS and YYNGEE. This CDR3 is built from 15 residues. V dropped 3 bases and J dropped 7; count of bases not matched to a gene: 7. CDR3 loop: CASSALAGDGNEQFF. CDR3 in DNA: TGTGCCAGCAGCGCCCTAGCGGGAGACGGAAATGAGCAGTTCTTC.

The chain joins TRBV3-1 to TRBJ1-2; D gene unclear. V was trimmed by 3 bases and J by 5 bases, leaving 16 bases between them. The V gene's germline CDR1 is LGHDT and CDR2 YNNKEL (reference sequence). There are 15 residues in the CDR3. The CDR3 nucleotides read TGTGCCAGCAGCCACGGTTCCCTGGGAGAATATGGCTACACCTTC. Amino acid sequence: CASSHGSLGEYGYTF.

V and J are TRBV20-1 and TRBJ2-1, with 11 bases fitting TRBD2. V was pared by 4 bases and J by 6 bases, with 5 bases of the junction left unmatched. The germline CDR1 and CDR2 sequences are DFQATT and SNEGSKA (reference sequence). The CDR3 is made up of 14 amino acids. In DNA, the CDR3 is TGCAGTGCTATCGGGACTAGCGGCTTCAATGAGCAGTTCTTC. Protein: CSAIGTSGFNEQFF.

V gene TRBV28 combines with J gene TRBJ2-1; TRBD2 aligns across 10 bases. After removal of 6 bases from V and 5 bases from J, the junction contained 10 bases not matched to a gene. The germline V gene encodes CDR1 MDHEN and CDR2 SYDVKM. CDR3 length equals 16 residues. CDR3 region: CASSLGGAGGHNEQFF. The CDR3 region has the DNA TGTGCCAGCAGCCTAGGGGGAGCGGGAGGGCACAATGAGCAGTTCTTC.

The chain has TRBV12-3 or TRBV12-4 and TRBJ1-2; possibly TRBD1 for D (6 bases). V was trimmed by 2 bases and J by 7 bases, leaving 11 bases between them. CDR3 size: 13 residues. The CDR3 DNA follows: TGTGCCAGCAGTTTAACAGGGTGGCGTGGCTACACCTTC. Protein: CASSLTGWRGYTF.

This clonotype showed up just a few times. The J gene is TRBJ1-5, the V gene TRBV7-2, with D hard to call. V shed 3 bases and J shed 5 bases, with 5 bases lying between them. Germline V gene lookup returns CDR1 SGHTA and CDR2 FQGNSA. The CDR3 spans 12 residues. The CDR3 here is CASSFRDQPQHF. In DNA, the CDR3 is TGTGCCAGCAGCTTTCGGGATCAGCCCCAGCATTTT.

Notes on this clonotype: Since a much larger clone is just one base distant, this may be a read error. The CDR3 sequence: CASSYGGLAGGPGGTQYF. The DNA for the CDR3 is TGTGCCAGCAGTTACGGGGGCTTAGCGGGAGGGCCCGGAGGGACCCAGTACTTC. The chain uses TRBV6-5 and TRBJ2-5, with 11 nucleotides matching TRBD2. Germline loops: CDR1 MNHEY, CDR2 SVGAGI. V was clipped by 2 bases and J by 7 bases; unmatched bases: 15. The length of the CDR3 is 18 residues.

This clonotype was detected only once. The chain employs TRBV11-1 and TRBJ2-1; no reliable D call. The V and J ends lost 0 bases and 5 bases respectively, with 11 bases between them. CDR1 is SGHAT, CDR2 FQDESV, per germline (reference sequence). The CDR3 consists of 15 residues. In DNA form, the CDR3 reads TGTGCCAGCAGCTTAGCGTCGAGCAGAAACAATGAGCAGTTCTTC. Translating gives CASSLASSRNNEQFF.

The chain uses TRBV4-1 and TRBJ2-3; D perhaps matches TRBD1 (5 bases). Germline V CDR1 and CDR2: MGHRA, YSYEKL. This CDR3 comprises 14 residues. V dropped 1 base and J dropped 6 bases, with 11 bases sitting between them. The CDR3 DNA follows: TGCGCCAGCAGCCAAGTGGGGCGCTCCGATACGCAGTATTTT. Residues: CASSQVGRSDTQYF.

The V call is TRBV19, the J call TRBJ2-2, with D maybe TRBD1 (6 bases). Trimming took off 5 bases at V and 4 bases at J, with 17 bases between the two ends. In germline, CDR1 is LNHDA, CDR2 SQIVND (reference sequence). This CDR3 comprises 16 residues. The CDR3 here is CASSPDSGGRTGELFF. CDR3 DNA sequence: TGTGCCAGTAGTCCGGACAGTGGAGGTCGCACCGGGGAGCTGTTTTTT.

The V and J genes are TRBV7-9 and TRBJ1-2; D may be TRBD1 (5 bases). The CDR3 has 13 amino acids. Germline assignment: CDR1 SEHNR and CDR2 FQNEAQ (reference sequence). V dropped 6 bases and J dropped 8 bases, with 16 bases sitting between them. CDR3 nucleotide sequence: TGTGCCAGCAGTGTAGCGCAGGGCCGGGGCTACACCTTC. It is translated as CASSVAQGRGYTF.

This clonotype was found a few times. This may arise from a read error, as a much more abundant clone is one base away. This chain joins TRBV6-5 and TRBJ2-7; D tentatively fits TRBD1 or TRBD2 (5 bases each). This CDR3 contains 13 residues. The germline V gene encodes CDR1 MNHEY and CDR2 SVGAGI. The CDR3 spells CAGSPGQFYEQYF. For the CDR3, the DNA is TGTGCCGGCAGCCCGGGGCAATTCTACGAGCAGTACTTC.

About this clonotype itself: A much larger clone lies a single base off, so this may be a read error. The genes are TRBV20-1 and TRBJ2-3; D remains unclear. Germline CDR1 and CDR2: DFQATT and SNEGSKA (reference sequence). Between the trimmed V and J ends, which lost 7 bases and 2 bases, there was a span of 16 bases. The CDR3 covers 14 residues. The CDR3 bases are TGCAGTGTTAGTCCCGCCGCCTCCACAGATACGCAGTATTTT. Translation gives CSVSPAASTDTQYF.

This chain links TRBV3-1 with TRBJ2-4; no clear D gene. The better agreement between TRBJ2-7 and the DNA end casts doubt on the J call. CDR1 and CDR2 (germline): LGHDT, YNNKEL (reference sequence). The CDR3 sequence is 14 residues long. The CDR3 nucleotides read TGTGCCAGCAGCCCGGTCCTAGACAACTACGAGCAGTACTTC. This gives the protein CASSPVLDNYEQYF.

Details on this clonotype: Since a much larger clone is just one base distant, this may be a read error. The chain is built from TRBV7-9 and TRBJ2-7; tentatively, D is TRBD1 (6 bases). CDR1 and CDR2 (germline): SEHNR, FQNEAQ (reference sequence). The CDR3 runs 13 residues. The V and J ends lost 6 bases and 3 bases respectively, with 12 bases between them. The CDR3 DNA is TGTGCCAGCAGTGCGGACAGAATCTACGAGCAGTACTTC. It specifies CASSADRIYEQYF.

The CDR3 is CAWDTSRQGKNIQYF. DNA of the CDR3: TGTGCCTGGGACACGTCGAGGCAGGGTAAAAACATTCAGTACTTC. The V and J genes are TRBV30 and TRBJ2-4; the D gene is possibly TRBD1 (5 bases). CDR3 length equals 15 residues. Trimming removed 5 bases at V and 4 bases at J, with 18 bases between. Germline loops: CDR1 GTSNPN, CDR2 SVGIG (reference sequence).

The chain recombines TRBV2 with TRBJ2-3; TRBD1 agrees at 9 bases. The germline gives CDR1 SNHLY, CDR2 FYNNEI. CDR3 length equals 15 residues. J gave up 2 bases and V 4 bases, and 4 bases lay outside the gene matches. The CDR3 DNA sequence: TGTGCCAGCAGTGGACAGGGGGGTTTCACAGATACGCAGTATTTT. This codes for CASSGQGGFTDTQYF.

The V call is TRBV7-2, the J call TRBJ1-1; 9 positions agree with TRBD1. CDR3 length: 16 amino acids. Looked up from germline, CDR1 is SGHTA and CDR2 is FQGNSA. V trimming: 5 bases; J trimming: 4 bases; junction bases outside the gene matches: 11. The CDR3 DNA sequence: TGTGCCAGCAGCCTTCATACAGGGGGCGCGGGCACTGAAGCTTTCTTT. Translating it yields CASSLHTGGAGTEAFF.

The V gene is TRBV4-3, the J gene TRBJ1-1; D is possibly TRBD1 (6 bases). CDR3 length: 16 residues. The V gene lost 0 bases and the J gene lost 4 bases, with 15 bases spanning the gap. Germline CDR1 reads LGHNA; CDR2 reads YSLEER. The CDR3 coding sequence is TGCGCCAGCAGCCAAGATCTGGGGGCACGGTCCACTGAAGCTTTCTTT. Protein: CASSQDLGARSTEAFF.

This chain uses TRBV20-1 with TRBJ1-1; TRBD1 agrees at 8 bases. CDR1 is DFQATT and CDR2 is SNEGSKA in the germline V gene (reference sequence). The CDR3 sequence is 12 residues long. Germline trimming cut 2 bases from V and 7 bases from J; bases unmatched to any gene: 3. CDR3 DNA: TGCAGTGCTAGACAGGGGGCACATGAAGCTTTCTTT. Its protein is CSARQGAHEAFF.

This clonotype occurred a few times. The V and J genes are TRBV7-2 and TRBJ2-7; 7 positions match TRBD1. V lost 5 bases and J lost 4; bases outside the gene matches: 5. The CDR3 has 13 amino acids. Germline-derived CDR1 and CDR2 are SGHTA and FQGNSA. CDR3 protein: CASSTPDRYEQYF. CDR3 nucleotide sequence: TGTGCCAGCAGCACCCCGGACAGGTACGAGCAGTACTTC.

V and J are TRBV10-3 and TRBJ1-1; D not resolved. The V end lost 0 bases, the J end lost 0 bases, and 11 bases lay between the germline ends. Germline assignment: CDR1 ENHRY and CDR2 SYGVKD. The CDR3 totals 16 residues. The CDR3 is CAISESTGGMNTEAFF. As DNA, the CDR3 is TGTGCCATCAGTGAGTCGACGGGAGGGATGAACACTGAAGCTTTCTTT.

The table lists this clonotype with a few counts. The CDR3 spells CSAGGSSAADTQYF. CDR3 in DNA: TGCAGTGCCGGCGGATCATCCGCGGCAGATACGCAGTATTTT. The J gene is TRBJ2-3, the V gene TRBV20-1; no clear D. Germline assignment: CDR1 DFQATT and CDR2 SNEGSKA (reference sequence). The CDR3 is 14 residues long. Between the trimmed V and J ends, which lost 6 bases and 4 bases, there was a span of 17 bases.